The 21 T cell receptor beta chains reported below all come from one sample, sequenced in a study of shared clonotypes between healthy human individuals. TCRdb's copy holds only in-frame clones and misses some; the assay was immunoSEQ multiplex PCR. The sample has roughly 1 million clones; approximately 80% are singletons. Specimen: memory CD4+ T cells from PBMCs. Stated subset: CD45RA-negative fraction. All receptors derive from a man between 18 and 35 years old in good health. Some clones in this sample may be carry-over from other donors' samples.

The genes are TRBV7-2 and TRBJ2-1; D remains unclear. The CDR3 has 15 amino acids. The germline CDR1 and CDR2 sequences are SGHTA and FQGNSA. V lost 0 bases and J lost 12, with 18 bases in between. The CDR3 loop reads CASSLAPRTESRQFF. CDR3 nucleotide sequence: TGTGCCAGCAGCTTAGCGCCGAGGACGGAAAGTCGGCAGTTCTTC.

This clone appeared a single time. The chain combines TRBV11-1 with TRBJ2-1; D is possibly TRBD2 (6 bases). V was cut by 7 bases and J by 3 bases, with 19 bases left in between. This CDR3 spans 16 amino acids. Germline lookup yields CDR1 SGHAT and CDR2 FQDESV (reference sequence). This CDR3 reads CASTPVGEVNYNEQFF. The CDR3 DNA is TGTGCCAGCACCCCGGTGGGGGAGGTGAACTACAATGAGCAGTTCTTC.

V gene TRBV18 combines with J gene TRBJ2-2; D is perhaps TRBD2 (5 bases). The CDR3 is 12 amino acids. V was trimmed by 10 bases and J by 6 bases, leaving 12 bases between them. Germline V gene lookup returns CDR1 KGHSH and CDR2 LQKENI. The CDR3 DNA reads TGTGCCACCCCTAGGCGGGCCGGGGAGCTGTTTTTT. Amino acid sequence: CATPRRAGELFF. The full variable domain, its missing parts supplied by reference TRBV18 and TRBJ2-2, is NAGVMQNPRHLVRRRGQEARLRCSPMKGHSHVYWYRQLPEEGLKFMVYLQKENIIDESGMPKERFSAEFPKEGPSILRIQQVVRGDSAAYFCATPRRAGELFFGEGSRLTVL.

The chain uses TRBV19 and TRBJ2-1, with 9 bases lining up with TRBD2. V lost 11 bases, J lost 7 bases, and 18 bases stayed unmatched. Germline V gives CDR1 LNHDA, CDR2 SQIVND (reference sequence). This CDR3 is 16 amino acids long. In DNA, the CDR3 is TGTGCCGTACAAAACCCCTATAGCGGGAGAAGGAATGAGCAGTTCTTC. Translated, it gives CAVQNPYSGRRNEQFF.

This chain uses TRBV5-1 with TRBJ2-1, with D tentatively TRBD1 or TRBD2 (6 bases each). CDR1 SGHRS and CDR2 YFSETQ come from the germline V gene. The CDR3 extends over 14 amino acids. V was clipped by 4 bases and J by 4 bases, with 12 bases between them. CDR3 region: CASSLGGGYNEQFF. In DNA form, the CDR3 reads TGCGCCAGCAGCCTGGGGGGCGGTTACAATGAGCAGTTCTTC.

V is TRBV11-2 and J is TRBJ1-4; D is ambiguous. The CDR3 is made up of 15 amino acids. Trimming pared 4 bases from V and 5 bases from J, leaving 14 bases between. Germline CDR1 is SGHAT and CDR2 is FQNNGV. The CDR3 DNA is TGTGCCAGCAGCTCCGGACGGGCCAAGAATGAAAAACTGTTTTTT. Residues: CASSSGRAKNEKLFF. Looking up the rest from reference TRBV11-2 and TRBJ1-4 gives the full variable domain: EAGVAQSPRYKIIEKRQSVAFWCNPISGHATLYWYQQILGQGPKLLIQFQNNGVVDDSQLPKDRFSAERLKGVDSTLKIQPAKLEDSAVYLCASSSGRAKNEKLFFGSGTQLSVL.

The CDR3 region has the DNA TGCGCCAGCAGCCAAGATGGGACAGGCACTAATGAAAAACTGTTTTTT. It specifies CASSQDGTGTNEKLFF. The V and J genes are TRBV4-3 and TRBJ1-4, with TRBD1 matching 8 bases. Germline values: CDR1 LGHNA, CDR2 YSLEER. The CDR3 totals 16 residues. V shed 0 bases, J shed 2 bases, and the junction held 2 bases outside the gene matches.

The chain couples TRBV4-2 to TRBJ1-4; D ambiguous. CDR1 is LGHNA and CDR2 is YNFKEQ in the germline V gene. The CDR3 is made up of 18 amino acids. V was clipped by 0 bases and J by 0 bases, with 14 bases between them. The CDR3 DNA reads TGTGCCAGCAGCCAAGATGGGCGCGGAAAGACAACTAATGAAAAACTGTTTTTT. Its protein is CASSQDGRGKTTNEKLFF.

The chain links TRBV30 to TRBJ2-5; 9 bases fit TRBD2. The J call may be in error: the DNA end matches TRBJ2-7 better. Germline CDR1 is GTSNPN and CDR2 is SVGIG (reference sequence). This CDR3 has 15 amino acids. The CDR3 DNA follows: TGTGCCTGGAGTGTCTATAGCGGGAGATCCTACGAGCAGTACTTC. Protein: CAWSVYSGRSYEQYF.

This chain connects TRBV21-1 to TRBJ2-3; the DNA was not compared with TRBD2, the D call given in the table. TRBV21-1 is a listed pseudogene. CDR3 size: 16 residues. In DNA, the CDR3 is TGTGCCAGCAGCGAGGGGAGGGCAGGACTCACAGATACGCAGTATTTT. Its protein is CASSEGRAGLTDTQYF.

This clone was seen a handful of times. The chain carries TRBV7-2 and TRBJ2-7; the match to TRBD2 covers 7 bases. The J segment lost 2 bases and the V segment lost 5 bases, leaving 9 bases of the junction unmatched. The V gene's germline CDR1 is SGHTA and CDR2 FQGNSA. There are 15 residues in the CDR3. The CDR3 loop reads CASSLRREFTYEQYF. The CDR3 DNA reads TGTGCCAGCAGCCTCCGGCGGGAGTTCACCTACGAGCAGTACTTC.

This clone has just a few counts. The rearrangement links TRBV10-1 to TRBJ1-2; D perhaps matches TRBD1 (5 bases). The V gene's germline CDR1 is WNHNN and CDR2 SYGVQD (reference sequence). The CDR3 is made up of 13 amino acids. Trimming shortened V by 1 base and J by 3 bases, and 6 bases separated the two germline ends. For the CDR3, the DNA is TGCGCCAGCAGTGAGTGGGGGGACTATGGCTACACCTTC. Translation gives CASSEWGDYGYTF.

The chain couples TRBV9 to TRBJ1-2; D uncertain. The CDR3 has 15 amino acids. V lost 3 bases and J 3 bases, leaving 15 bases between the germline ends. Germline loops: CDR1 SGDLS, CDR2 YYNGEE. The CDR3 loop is CASSATVEGHYGYTF. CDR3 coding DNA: TGTGCCAGCAGCGCCACGGTTGAGGGCCACTATGGCTACACCTTC.

DNA for the CDR3: TGTGCCACCAGCCGATCCGGGACAGGGGCCGGCACAGATACGCAGTATTTT. Residues: CATSRSGTGAGTDTQYF. The chain carries TRBV15 and TRBJ2-3; the match to TRBD1 covers 10 bases. The length of the CDR3 is 17 residues. V lost 5 bases to trimming and J lost 1 base; unmatched junction nucleotides: 9. Germline loops: CDR1 LNHNV, CDR2 YYDKDF (reference sequence).

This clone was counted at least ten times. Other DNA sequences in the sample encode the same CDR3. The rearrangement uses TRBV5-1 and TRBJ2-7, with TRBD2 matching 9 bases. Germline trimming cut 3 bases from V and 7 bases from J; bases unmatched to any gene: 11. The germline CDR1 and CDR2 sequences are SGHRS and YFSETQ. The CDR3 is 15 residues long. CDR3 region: CASSYKLAGNDEQYF. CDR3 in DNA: TGCGCCAGCAGCTATAAGCTAGCGGGAAATGATGAGCAGTACTTC.

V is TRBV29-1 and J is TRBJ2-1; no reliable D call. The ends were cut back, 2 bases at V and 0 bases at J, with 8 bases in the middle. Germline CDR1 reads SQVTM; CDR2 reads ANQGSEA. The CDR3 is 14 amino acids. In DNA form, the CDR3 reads TGCAGCGTTGAAAGTCCTAGCTCCTACAATGAGCAGTTCTTC. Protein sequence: CSVESPSSYNEQFF.

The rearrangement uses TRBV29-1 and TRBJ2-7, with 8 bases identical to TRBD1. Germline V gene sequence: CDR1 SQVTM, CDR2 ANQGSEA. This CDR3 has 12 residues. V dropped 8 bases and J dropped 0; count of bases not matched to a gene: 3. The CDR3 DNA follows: TGCAGCTGCGGACAGGGCTCCTACGAGCAGTACTTC. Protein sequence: CSCGQGSYEQYF.

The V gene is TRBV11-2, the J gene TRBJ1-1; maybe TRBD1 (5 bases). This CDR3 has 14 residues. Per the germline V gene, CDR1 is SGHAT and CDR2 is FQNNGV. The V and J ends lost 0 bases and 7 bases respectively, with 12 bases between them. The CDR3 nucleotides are TGTGCCAGCAGCTTAGAGCAGGGATTTGGTGAAGCTTTCTTT. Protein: CASSLEQGFGEAFF.

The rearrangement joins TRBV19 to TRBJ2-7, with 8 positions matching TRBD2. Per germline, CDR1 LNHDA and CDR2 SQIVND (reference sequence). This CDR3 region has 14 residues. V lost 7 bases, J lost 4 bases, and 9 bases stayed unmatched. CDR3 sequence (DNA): TGTGCCAGTATGGAGAGCGGGAGAGGATACGAGCAGTACTTC. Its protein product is CASMESGRGYEQYF.

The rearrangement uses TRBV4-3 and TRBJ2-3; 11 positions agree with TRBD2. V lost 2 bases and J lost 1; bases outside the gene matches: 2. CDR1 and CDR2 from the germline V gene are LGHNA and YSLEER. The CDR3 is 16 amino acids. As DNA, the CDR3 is TGCGCCAGCAGCCAACAACTAGCGGGGGGCACAGATACGCAGTATTTT. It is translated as CASSQQLAGGTDTQYF.

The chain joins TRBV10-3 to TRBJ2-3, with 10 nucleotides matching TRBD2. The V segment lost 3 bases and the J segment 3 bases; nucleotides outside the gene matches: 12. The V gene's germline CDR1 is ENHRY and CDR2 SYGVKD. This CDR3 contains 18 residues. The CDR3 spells CAISDATVLAGVTDTQYF. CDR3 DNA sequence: TGTGCCATCAGTGACGCAACGGTTCTAGCGGGAGTTACAGATACGCAGTATTTT.